Below, 31 T cell receptor beta chains from the same sample are listed, as sequenced in a study of shared clonotypes between healthy human individuals. Assay used: immunoSEQ multiplex PCR; TCRdb lists only in-frame clones, some missing. Of 1,400,000 or so clones listed, 97% to 99% were seen once; the top ten hold 0.36%. Material for sequencing was naive CD4+ T cells sorted from blood. Regarding subset: CD45RA+ positively selected. Receptor source: a man aged 25 to 40 in good health.

This CDR3 reads CATDRGSYSNQPQHF. The CDR3 DNA is TGTGCCACTGACAGGGGATCGTATAGCAATCAGCCCCAGCATTTT. This sequence joins TRBV28 and TRBJ1-5, with 8 bases aligning to TRBD1. Trimming cost V 10 bases and J 0 bases; bases outside gene matches: 8. CDR1 and CDR2 (germline): MDHEN, SYDVKM. CDR3 length: 15 amino acids. The variable domain in full, with the rest retrieved from reference TRBV28 and TRBJ1-5, is DVKVTQSSRYLVKRTGEKVFLECVQDMDHENMFWYRQDPGLGLRLIYFSYDVKMKEKGDIPEGYSVSREKKERFSLILESASTNQTSMYLCATDRGSYSNQPQHFGDGTRLSIL.

The chain employs TRBV4-1 and TRBJ2-3; TRBD2 is a possible D gene (5 bases). With 4 bases removed from V and 0 bases from J, the gap between germline ends came to 14 bases. CDR3 length equals 16 residues. CDR1 is MGHRA and CDR2 is YSYEKL in the germline V gene. The CDR3 sequence is CASSPAGSSSTDTQYF. The CDR3 coding sequence is TGCGCCAGCAGCCCTGCGGGCAGTTCTAGCACAGATACGCAGTATTTT.

This clone was counted once. CDR3 DNA: TGCGCCAGCAGTGAGAACCCAGCGGGTTTCTACAATGAGCAGTTCTTC. Protein product: CASSENPAGFYNEQFF. The chain carries TRBV10-2 and TRBJ2-1, with D perhaps matching TRBD2 (6 bases). V was pared by 2 bases and J by 3 bases, with 14 bases between. CDR1 WSHSY and CDR2 SAAADI come from the germline V gene. CDR3 size: 16 residues.

For this clone: This CDR3 is also generated by other DNA sequences in the sample. This chain uses TRBV5-5 with TRBJ2-1; D is unclear. Germline assignment: CDR1 SGHKS and CDR2 YYEKEE (reference sequence). This CDR3 is 13 amino acids long. V lost 0 bases and J lost 4, with 5 bases in between. The CDR3 here is CASSLALYNEQFF. The CDR3 DNA follows: TGTGCCAGCAGCTTGGCACTATACAATGAGCAGTTCTTC.

This rearrangement joins TRBV11-2 to TRBJ1-2, with 12 bases matching TRBD1. V dropped 5 bases and J dropped 8; count of bases not matched to a gene: 12. The CDR3 totals 16 residues. Germline V CDR1 and CDR2: SGHAT, FQNNGV. For the CDR3, the DNA is TGTGCCAGCAGCCCAATTAGGGGGGACAGGGGGCGCGGCTACACCTTC. Translated: CASSPIRGDRGRGYTF.

The V call is TRBV5-5, the J call TRBJ2-1; 12 nucleotides match TRBD2. Germline loops: CDR1 SGHKS, CDR2 YYEKEE (reference sequence). The CDR3 contains 15 residues. After removal of 3 bases from V and 5 bases from J, the junction contained 3 bases not matched to a gene. The CDR3 sequence is CASSSLAGGNNEQFF. For the CDR3, the DNA is TGTGCCAGCAGCTCACTAGCGGGAGGCAACAATGAGCAGTTCTTC.

The gene calls are TRBV6-5 and TRBJ2-7, with D hard to call. Germline CDR1 is MNHEY and CDR2 is SVGAGI. The ends were cut back, 2 bases at V and 6 bases at J, with 8 bases in the middle. CDR3 size: 12 residues. CDR3 sequence: CASSYPWGEQYF. In nucleotides, the CDR3 is TGTGCCAGCAGTTACCCTTGGGGCGAGCAGTACTTC.

This clone showed up just once. The rearrangement uses TRBV5-1 and TRBJ2-2, with D maybe TRBD1 (6 bases). The CDR3 is made up of 15 amino acids. The V gene's germline CDR1 is SGHRS and CDR2 YFSETQ. The germline V and J ends were trimmed by 9 bases and 3 bases, with 18 bases remaining between them. The CDR3 DNA sequence: TGCGCCACTAACTCGGACAGACCCCACACCGGGGAGCTGTTTTTT. This codes for CATNSDRPHTGELFF.

J is TRBJ2-7 and V is TRBV7-8; a weak D match, TRBD1 (6 bases). CDR1 and CDR2 (germline): SGHVS, FQNEAQ. The CDR3 loop spans 17 amino acids. The V and J ends lost 4 bases and 0 bases respectively, with 19 bases between them. CDR3: CASSSPPQGLSSYEQYF. Written as DNA, the CDR3 is TGTGCCAGCAGCTCACCCCCGCAGGGGCTATCCTCCTACGAGCAGTACTTC.

The V and J genes are TRBV10-2 and TRBJ2-7; maybe TRBD1 (6 bases). The V end lost 8 bases, the J end lost 2 bases, and 13 bases lay between the germline ends. The CDR3 is made up of 13 amino acids. Looked up from germline, CDR1 is WSHSY and CDR2 is SAAADI. The CDR3 here is CASSPGDTYEQYF. In nucleotides, the CDR3 is TGCGCCAGCTCCCCCGGGGACACCTACGAGCAGTACTTC.

On this clone: The same CDR3 arises from other DNA sequences in this sample as well. V and J are TRBV28 and TRBJ2-7; D is ambiguous. This CDR3 contains 14 residues. The V end lost 4 bases, the J end lost 0 bases, and 10 bases lay between the germline ends. The germline gives CDR1 MDHEN, CDR2 SYDVKM. The CDR3 DNA follows: TGTGCCAGCAGTTCCGGTTCTACCTCCTACGAGCAGTACTTC. It yields the protein CASSSGSTSYEQYF.

The chain carries TRBV5-1 and TRBJ2-3; 7 bases align to TRBD2. J was trimmed by 5 bases and V by 4 bases; bases with no gene match: 4. The V gene's germline CDR1 is SGHRS and CDR2 YFSETQ. This CDR3 has 13 amino acids. Here the CDR3 reads CASSGGSLDTQYF. In nucleotides, the CDR3 is TGCGCCAGCAGCGGCGGGAGCTTAGATACGCAGTATTTT.

The chain recombines TRBV18 with TRBJ2-5, with D tentatively TRBD2 (7 bases). Germline assignment: CDR1 KGHSH and CDR2 LQKENI. The CDR3 consists of 15 residues. V was cut by 2 bases and J by 5 bases, with 15 bases left in between. For the CDR3, the DNA is TGTGCCAGCTCACCAGGCGCGGGGGCCGTGGAGACCCAGTACTTC. Residues: CASSPGAGAVETQYF.

The CDR3 sequence is CASSHQGSYTDTQYF. The CDR3 nucleotides read TGTGCCAGTAGTCACCAGGGGTCTTACACAGATACGCAGTATTTT. V is TRBV19 and J is TRBJ2-3; TRBD1 is a possible D gene (6 bases). Germline V CDR1 and CDR2: LNHDA, SQIVND (reference sequence). CDR3 size: 15 residues. The V and J ends lost 5 bases and 2 bases respectively, with 14 bases between them. The full variable domain, completed using reference TRBV19 and TRBJ2-3, is DGGITQSPKYLFRKEGQNVTLSCEQNLNHDAMYWYRQDPGQGLRLIYYSQIVNDFQKGDIAEGYSVSREKKESFPLTVTSAQKNPTAFYLCASSHQGSYTDTQYFGPGTRLTVL.

V usage is TRBV7-3 and J usage is TRBJ2-7; no firm D call. CDR3 size: 14 residues. Trimming took 6 bases from V and 6 from J, leaving 18 bases between them. Germline assignment: CDR1 SGHTA and CDR2 FQGTGA. The CDR3 bases are TGTGCCAGCAGATTGAACCCTCAAATCGGCGAGCAGTACTTC. Protein sequence: CASRLNPQIGEQYF.

The chain joins TRBV5-1 to TRBJ2-5, with TRBD1 identical over 8 bases. J gave up 2 bases and V 7 bases, and 10 bases lay outside the gene matches. Germline loops: CDR1 SGHRS, CDR2 YFSETQ. The CDR3 sequence is 15 residues long. The CDR3 DNA sequence: TGCGCCAGCTCCATTCTACAGGGGGGTCAAGAGACCCAGTACTTC. Amino acid sequence: CASSILQGGQETQYF. Drawing the rest from reference TRBV5-1 and TRBJ2-5, the complete variable domain is KAGVTQTPRYLIKTRGQQVTLSCSPISGHRSVSWYQQTPGQGLQFLFEYFSETQRNKGNFPGRFSGRQFSNSRSEMNVSTLELGDSALYLCASSILQGGQETQYFGPGTRLLVL.

CDR3 bases: TGTGCCAGCAGTGGATCTAGCGGGAAGTATGAGCAGTACTTC. It encodes CASSGSSGKYEQYF. The chain uses TRBV6-1 and TRBJ2-7; 9 bases are a match to TRBD2. The V gene's germline CDR1 is MNHNS and CDR2 SASEGT. The J segment lost 7 bases and the V segment lost 4 bases, leaving 8 bases of the junction unmatched. This CDR3 spans 14 amino acids.

The gene calls are TRBV9 and TRBJ2-3, with D unresolved. The CDR3 loop spans 16 amino acids. Trimming removed 4 bases from V and 2 bases from J, with 17 bases in between. Germline V gives CDR1 SGDLS, CDR2 YYNGEE. The CDR3 region is CASSHLRVSHTDTQYF. Written as DNA, the CDR3 is TGTGCCAGCAGCCACCTAAGGGTTTCACACACAGATACGCAGTATTTT.

CDR3 sequence (DNA): TGTGCCAGCAGTTCACTAAGACTTCTAAATGAGCAGTTCTTC. This encodes CASSSLRLLNEQFF. The rearrangement links TRBV27 to TRBJ2-1; the D is unclear. V was trimmed by 4 bases and J by 7 bases, leaving 14 bases between them. Germline lookup yields CDR1 MNHEY and CDR2 SMNVEV (reference sequence). This CDR3 spans 14 amino acids.

This chain uses TRBV5-1 with TRBJ2-7, with 10 bases matching TRBD1. J gave up 3 bases and V 0 bases, and 6 bases lay outside the gene matches. Germline V gene data show CDR1 as SGHRS and CDR2 as YFSETQ. The CDR3 consists of 16 residues. CDR3 residues: CASSLVRGTGDYEQYF. The CDR3 DNA follows: TGCGCCAGCAGCTTGGTACGCGGGACAGGGGACTACGAGCAGTACTTC.

V and J are TRBV9 and TRBJ2-2; D is tentatively TRBD1 or TRBD2 (7 bases each). Germline values: CDR1 SGDLS, CDR2 YYNGEE. The germline V and J ends were trimmed by 0 bases and 1 base, with 19 bases remaining between them. The CDR3 length is 19 residues. The chain's CDR3 is CASSVVGRAGQKNTGELFF. The CDR3 DNA reads TGTGCCAGCAGCGTAGTAGGCCGAGCGGGACAGAAGAACACCGGGGAGCTGTTTTTT. Full variable domain (missing parts from reference TRBV9 and TRBJ2-2): DSGVTQTPKHLITATGQRVTLRCSPRSGDLSVYWYQQSLDQGLQFLIQYYNGEERAKGNILERFSAQQFPDLHSELNLSSLELGDSALYFCASSVVGRAGQKNTGELFFGEGSRLTVL.

V gene TRBV28 combines with J gene TRBJ2-7; the match to TRBD2 covers 8 bases. Losses at the gene ends were 7 bases for V and 5 bases for J; bases not matched to a gene: 13. Germline V gives CDR1 MDHEN, CDR2 SYDVKM. This CDR3 region has 15 residues. CDR3 bases: TGTGCCAGCACGGGAAGCGGGAGCGCCGCCCACGAGCAGTACTTC. Translated: CASTGSGSAAHEQYF.

The J gene is TRBJ2-5, the V gene TRBV30, with D perhaps TRBD2 (6 bases). Germline V gives CDR1 GTSNPN, CDR2 SVGIG (reference sequence). CDR3 length: 10 amino acids. The CDR3 spells CGASEETQYF. In DNA, the CDR3 is TGTGGGGCTAGCGAAGAGACCCAGTACTTC.

The CDR3 here is CSASQGDTQYF. CDR3 bases: TGCAGTGCGTCCCAAGGGGATACGCAGTATTTT. The genes are TRBV20-1 and TRBJ2-3; no clear D. Trimming stripped 6 bases from V and 6 bases from J, with 10 bases between. Germline CDR1 is DFQATT and CDR2 is SNEGSKA (reference sequence). CDR3 length: 11 amino acids.

The chain links TRBV2 to TRBJ2-3; 15 nucleotides match TRBD2. In germline, CDR1 is SNHLY, CDR2 FYNNEI. This CDR3 is 18 amino acids long. V gave up 6 bases and J gave up 0 bases; unmatched junction bases: 7. CDR3 amino acids: CASRGGTSGRTSTDTQYF. The DNA for the CDR3 is TGTGCCAGCAGGGGGGGGACTAGCGGGAGGACTAGCACAGATACGCAGTATTTT.

A note on this clone: This specimen includes other DNA sequences encoding the same CDR3. The V and J genes are TRBV7-9 and TRBJ2-1; TRBD2 aligns across 13 bases. The V gene's germline CDR1 is SEHNR and CDR2 FQNEAQ (reference sequence). Trimming cost V 1 base and J 3 bases; bases outside gene matches: 3. The CDR3 runs 17 residues. The DNA of the CDR3 is TGTGCCAGCAGCTTAGGGGGACTAGCGGGAATCTACAATGAGCAGTTCTTC. Its translation is CASSLGGLAGIYNEQFF.

V is TRBV18 and J is TRBJ2-7; maybe TRBD2 (6 bases). Trimming shortened V by 3 bases and J by 1 base, and 10 bases separated the two germline ends. Germline assignment: CDR1 KGHSH and CDR2 LQKENI. The CDR3 has 14 amino acids. CDR3 protein: CASSPVGGSYEQYF. CDR3 in DNA: TGTGCCAGCTCACCTGTCGGGGGATCCTACGAGCAGTACTTC.

V is TRBV7-2 and J is TRBJ2-2; TRBD1 is a possible D gene (5 bases). The CDR3 runs to 14 residues. In germline, CDR1 is SGHTA, CDR2 FQGNSA. Trimming removed 5 bases at V and 5 bases at J, with 12 bases between. The CDR3 is CASSPQVTTGELFF. The CDR3 DNA reads TGTGCCAGCAGCCCACAGGTCACGACCGGGGAGCTGTTTTTT.

This chain links TRBV7-3 with TRBJ2-3; 7 bases are shared with TRBD1. The CDR3 has 14 residues. The V gene end was trimmed by 4 bases and the J gene end by 2 bases; junction bases not matched to a gene: 3. Germline V CDR1 and CDR2: SGHTA, FQGTGA. CDR3 DNA: TGTGCCAGCAGCTGGGACAGCCCCACAGATACGCAGTATTTT. It translates to CASSWDSPTDTQYF.

This clone occurred once. The CDR3 DNA reads as TGTGCCAGCAGCTACGCTTACACTGAAGCTTTCTTT. Encoded protein: CASSYAYTEAFF. The V gene is TRBV7-2, the J gene TRBJ1-1; D not certain. Germline CDR1 is SGHTA and CDR2 is FQGNSA. The CDR3 consists of 12 residues. Trimming took 4 bases from V and 3 from J, leaving 6 bases between them.

V is TRBV15 and J is TRBJ2-5; D perhaps matches TRBD1 (6 bases). Germline assignment: CDR1 LNHNV and CDR2 YYDKDF (reference sequence). Trimming took off 3 bases at V and 2 bases at J, with 22 bases between the two ends. The CDR3 contains 18 residues. As DNA, the CDR3 is TGTGCCACCAGCAGGATTCAGGGGATACCGCTAAGGCAAGAGACCCAGTACTTC. Translated: CATSRIQGIPLRQETQYF.